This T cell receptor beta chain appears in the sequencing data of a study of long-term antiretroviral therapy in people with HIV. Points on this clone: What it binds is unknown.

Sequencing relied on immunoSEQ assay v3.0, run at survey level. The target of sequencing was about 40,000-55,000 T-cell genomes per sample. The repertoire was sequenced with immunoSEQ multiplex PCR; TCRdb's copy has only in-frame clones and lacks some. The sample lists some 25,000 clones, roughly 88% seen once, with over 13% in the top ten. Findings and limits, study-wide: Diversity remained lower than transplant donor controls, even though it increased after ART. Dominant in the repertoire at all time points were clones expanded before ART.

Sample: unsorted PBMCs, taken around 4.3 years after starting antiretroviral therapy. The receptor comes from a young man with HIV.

This CDR3 is CASSPGWQGVTGELFF. CDR3 DNA sequence: TGTGCCAGCAGTCCCGGTTGGCAGGGGGTCACCGGGGAGCTGTTTTTT. This rearrangement joins TRBV28 to TRBJ2-2, with TRBD1 matching over 7 bases. There are 16 residues in the CDR3. The germline gives CDR1 MDHEN, CDR2 SYDVKM. The V segment lost 5 bases and the J segment 4 bases; nucleotides outside the gene matches: 10.